These 2 T cell receptor beta chains were sequenced from one sample in a study of molecular identifiers for immune sequencing clone quantification. TCRdb reprocessed the PCR reads via MiXCR and lists one record per CDR3 protein. The profile shows over 65,000 distinct CDR3 sequences, around 27% of them singletons. The sample comprised naive CD8+ T cells from blood, with Jurkat cell RNA spiked in. Noted subset: FACS-sorted CD8+CD4-CCR7+CD45RA+ naive T cells. The receptor set was obtained from a human donor in good health. Some libraries in this study had Jurkat cell RNA spiked in.

This clonotype was detected many times. J is TRBJ1-5 and V is TRBV12-3 or TRBV12-4; D may be TRBD1 (5 bases). The CDR3 consists of 15 residues. Trimming stripped 8 bases from V and 4 bases from J, with 18 bases between. The CDR3 loop reads CASAPRGGGNQPQHF. CDR3 nucleotides: TGTGCCAGCGCGCCCCGGGGGGGGGGGAATCAGCCCCAGCATTTT.

As concerns this clonotype: One base away lies a much larger clone, so this may be a sequencing read error. The V and J genes are TRBV6-6 and TRBJ1-2; 8 bases match TRBD1. CDR3 size: 17 residues. Germline CDR1 MNHNY, CDR2 SVGAGI (reference sequence). The CDR3 region is CASSHTEDRAQGYDYTF. CDR3 bases: TGTGCCAGCAGCCACACTGAGGACAGGGCTCAGGGCTATGACTACACCTTC.